This TCR beta chain was documented in a study of response to subunit inactivated influenza vaccine (dated by TCRdb to between 2018 and 2020). As for the study more broadly: Deep quantitative T cell receptor repertoire profiling was used in the study to track responses to a trivalent subunit inactivated influenza vaccine. Findings and caveats that apply to the study as a whole: The authors proposed that each seasonal influenza vaccination may bring in only a limited number of new T cells.

For this chain, trimming is 5 bases at the V end and 2 bases at the J end, and the number of junction bases without a gene match is 6. The CDR3 starts with the cysteine, ends with the phenylalanine, and has 15 residues. CDR3 DNA only is kept here, 45 bases in frame from base 1. CDR1 and CDR2 (SEHNR, FQNEAQ) derive from the germline V gene (reference sequence). Library creation used RT-PCR. The run used an Illumina HiSeq 2500. Using fastp at Q25 and MiXCR, TCRdb reprocessed the public reads and kept productive beta chains. Merged by CDR3 protein, the rows form single entries marked with the most common genes and DNA. Across this sample there are hundreds of thousands of distinct CDR3 sequences, with about 12% seen only once. The top ten hold about 10% of the sample. This clonotype was seen repeatedly, ten times or more. Its antigen remains undetermined. No clone much larger than this one lies a single base away; base qualities are absent.

The sequence is built from TRBV7-9 and TRBJ2-3; 8 central bases correspond to TRBD2. Sequences were derived from PBMCs from blood, sampled on the day of vaccination. This receptor was obtained from a man aged 45-65 years who received an inactivated influenza vaccine. Donor details come from another sample of the same person, matched by shared clones. The CDR3 protein is CASSLGLANTDTQYF. The base sequence is TGTGCCAGCAGCCTCGGACTAGCCAACACAGATACGCAGTATTTT.